Given below is one TCR beta chain in context. The primer mix had 60 Vbeta and 13 Jbeta primers. Profiled with immunoSEQ multiplex PCR; TCRdb holds only in-frame clones, not every one. The sample carries 60,000 to 90,000 clones, roughly 70% recorded once. This record belongs to a study of cytomegalovirus exposure and HLA in healthy donors. The sequenced sample was PBMCs. The TCR comes from a woman aged 45-60 years in good health and CMV-seropositive.

The CDR3 reads CASSLRTGPSYEQYF. The CDR3 region has the DNA TGTGCCAGCAGTTTAAGGACAGGGCCCTCCTACGAGCAGTACTTC. The chain carries TRBV28 and TRBJ2-7, with 8 bases aligning to TRBD1. V trimming: 2 bases; J trimming: 0 bases; junction bases outside the gene matches: 3. Germline CDR1 reads MDHEN; CDR2 reads SYDVKM. The CDR3 has 15 amino acids.